The 30 T cell receptor beta chains reported below all come from one sample, sequenced in a study of blood T cell repertoires in COVID-19. Sequenced by immunoSEQ multiplex PCR; TCRdb stores in-frame clones only, minus some. The sample lists a few hundred thousand clones, roughly 86% occurring once. The sequenced sample consisted of peripheral blood. These receptors were collected from a man between 60 and 75 years old with acute or convalescent COVID-19.

The chain employs TRBV2 and TRBJ2-1; 7 bases line up with TRBD2. The CDR3 totals 15 residues. Per germline, CDR1 SNHLY and CDR2 FYNNEI. After removal of 6 bases from V and 4 bases from J, the junction contained 9 bases not matched to a gene. The CDR3 region is CASSPGTTTYNEQFF. The CDR3 DNA sequence: TGTGCCAGCAGCCCCGGGACTACAACATACAATGAGCAGTTCTTC.

This rearrangement joins TRBV6-5 to TRBJ1-5, with D tentatively TRBD1 (5 bases). V was pared by 8 bases and J by 6 bases, with 20 bases between. CDR1 and CDR2 from the germline V gene are MNHEY and SVGAGI. CDR3 length: 15 residues. The CDR3 DNA is TGTGCCAGCGGTTGGTCATCAGGGTACGGTCAGCCCCAGCATTTT. Residues: CASGWSSGYGQPQHF.

This chain links TRBV21-1 with TRBJ1-1; the D segment call TRBD1 is taken from the table without a DNA check. TRBV21-1 is described as a pseudogene. The CDR3 covers 14 residues. The CDR3 DNA follows: TGTGCCAGCAGCAAAGGGACAAGTTTGACTGAAGCTTTCTTT. Amino acid sequence: CASSKGTSLTEAFF.

CDR3 region: CASRDGTGSYGYTF. The DNA of the CDR3 is TGTGCCAGCAGAGATGGGACAGGGTCATATGGCTACACCTTC. The gene calls are TRBV6-6 and TRBJ1-2; 9 bases agree with TRBD1. J was trimmed by 5 bases and V by 6 bases; bases with no gene match: 7. Germline V gene data show CDR1 as MNHNY and CDR2 as SVGAGI (reference sequence). This CDR3 region has 14 residues.

This clone was seen only a few times. The chain recombines TRBV20-1 with TRBJ1-2; possibly TRBD1 for D (5 bases). The CDR3 length is 13 residues. Per the germline V gene, CDR1 is DFQATT and CDR2 is SNEGSKA (reference sequence). Deletions cut 3 bases from V and 8 bases from J, with 16 bases between. The CDR3 sequence: CSASPGPGSGYTF. In DNA form, the CDR3 reads TGCAGTGCTAGTCCAGGGCCAGGGTCAGGCTACACCTTC.

The gene calls are TRBV4-3 and TRBJ1-6; no firm D call. CDR1 is LGHNA, CDR2 YSLEER, per germline. Trimming left V 0 bases short and J 8 bases short, with 14 bases between. The CDR3 covers 16 residues. CDR3 sequence: CASSQDRAGLDSPLHF. CDR3 bases: TGCGCCAGCAGCCAAGATCGCGCAGGTCTGGATTCACCCCTCCACTTT.

The V and J genes are TRBV2 and TRBJ2-5; D perhaps matches TRBD2 (6 bases). This CDR3 comprises 14 residues. Germline V gives CDR1 SNHLY, CDR2 FYNNEI. Trimming left V 6 bases short and J 4 bases short, with 15 bases between. The CDR3 region is CASSLGMGGETQYF. CDR3 in DNA: TGTGCCAGCAGCCTCGGGATGGGGGGAGAGACCCAGTACTTC.

The chain uses TRBV24-1 and TRBJ2-7, with TRBD1 as a possible D gene (6 bases). The CDR3 spans 16 residues. In germline, CDR1 is KGHDR, CDR2 SFDVKD. Trimming removed 3 bases at V and 6 bases at J, with 20 bases between. The CDR3 nucleotides are TGTGCCACCAGTGATGGGCCGAGGGACACGCAGAGCGAGCAGTACTTC. This codes for CATSDGPRDTQSEQYF.

The chain is built from TRBV5-8 and TRBJ2-4; 7 bases fit TRBD1. V shed 3 bases and J 6 bases; nucleotides not matched to a gene: 9. Germline V CDR1 and CDR2: SGHTS, YDEGEE. CDR3 size: 15 residues. The CDR3 protein is CASSSWGQPRNIQYF. CDR3 DNA: TGTGCCAGCAGCTCTTGGGGACAGCCAAGAAACATTCAGTACTTC.

This chain joins TRBV24-1 and TRBJ2-2, with 12 nucleotides matching TRBD2. Germline CDR1 KGHDR, CDR2 SFDVKD. Trimming at V came to 8 bases and at J to 7 bases, leaving 7 bases not matched to a gene. The CDR3 extends over 15 amino acids. The CDR3 region is CATKLAGGSIGELFF. CDR3 coding DNA: TGTGCCACCAAACTAGCGGGGGGCAGTATCGGGGAGCTGTTTTTT.

This chain links TRBV5-8 with TRBJ1-6; TRBD1 might be the D (6 bases). Between the trimmed V and J ends, which lost 6 bases and 0 bases, there was a span of 16 bases. The CDR3 length is 17 residues. Germline V gene data show CDR1 as SGHTS and CDR2 as YDEGEE. The CDR3 loop is CASNRGGGRSYNSPLHF. The CDR3 DNA follows: TGTGCCAGCAACCGGGGAGGGGGTCGCTCCTATAATTCACCCCTCCACTTT.

The chain couples TRBV7-2 to TRBJ2-3, with 12 bases that match TRBD2. Germline-derived CDR1 and CDR2 are SGHTA and FQGNSA. With 6 bases clipped from V and 4 bases from J, the junction kept 17 bases outside the gene matches. CDR3 length equals 19 residues. CDR3 in amino acids: CASRQARTSGGRQADTQYF. CDR3 bases: TGTGCCAGCAGACAAGCGAGAACTAGCGGGGGGCGACAGGCAGATACGCAGTATTTT.

This clone showed up many times. V and J are TRBV6-5 and TRBJ2-1; 9 positions agree with TRBD1. Germline trimming cut 7 bases from V and 11 bases from J; bases unmatched to any gene: 12. CDR1 MNHEY and CDR2 SVGAGI come from the germline V gene. This CDR3 has 14 residues. The CDR3 spells CASNTGTGPLKQFF. The CDR3 DNA reads as TGTGCCAGCAATACCGGGACAGGGCCTCTCAAGCAGTTCTTC.

The chain joins TRBV6-4 to TRBJ2-6; 7 bases fit TRBD2. V shed 3 bases and J 0 bases; nucleotides not matched to a gene: 8. The CDR3 contains 18 residues. Germline assignment: CDR1 MRHNA and CDR2 SNTAGT. CDR3 sequence reads: CASSEEGPGGSGANVLTF. The CDR3 coding sequence is TGTGCCAGCAGTGAGGAGGGACCGGGGGGCTCTGGGGCCAACGTCCTGACTTTC.

The chain couples TRBV6-6 to TRBJ2-7, with D tentatively TRBD1 (6 bases). Deletions cut 4 bases from V and 3 bases from J, with 10 bases between. CDR1 is MNHNY and CDR2 is SVGAGI in the germline V gene (reference sequence). CDR3 size: 13 residues. CDR3 loop: CASSWTAYYEQYF. DNA for the CDR3: TGTGCCAGCAGTTGGACAGCCTACTACGAGCAGTACTTC.

This chain connects TRBV19 to TRBJ1-5, with a tentative D call TRBD1 (6 bases). The V gene's germline CDR1 is LNHDA and CDR2 SQIVND (reference sequence). The CDR3 covers 17 residues. V lost 0 bases to trimming and J lost 0 bases, with 12 bases between them. The CDR3 DNA follows: TGTGCCAGTAGTATAGATGTCAGGGGTGATAGCAATCAGCCCCAGCATTTT. This encodes CASSIDVRGDSNQPQHF.

CDR3 region: CASSLAGQSTNEKLFF. As DNA, the CDR3 is TGCGCCAGCAGCTTGGCGGGACAGTCAACTAATGAAAAACTGTTTTTT. The chain employs TRBV5-1 and TRBJ1-4; TRBD1 matches 7 bases. V lost 0 bases to trimming and J lost 0 bases; unmatched junction nucleotides: 2. The CDR3 runs to 16 residues. The germline CDR1 and CDR2 sequences are SGHRS and YFSETQ.

V gene TRBV25-1 combines with J gene TRBJ1-2; tentatively, D is TRBD1 (5 bases). Germline CDR1 reads MGHDK; CDR2 reads SYGVNS. The CDR3 is 12 residues long. Trimming stripped 1 base from V and 7 bases from J, with 7 bases between. CDR3 amino acids: CASSESGLGYTF. CDR3 in DNA: TGTGCCAGCAGTGAATCAGGGCTTGGCTACACCTTC.

The chain recombines TRBV7-3 with TRBJ2-5; no firm D call. In germline, CDR1 is SGHTA, CDR2 FQGTGA. The V end was cut by 5 bases, the J end by 7 bases, with 8 bases between. The CDR3 is 11 residues long. CDR3 coding DNA: TGTGCCAGCAGCAACTCGGGGACCCAGTACTTC. Translated, it gives CASSNSGTQYF.

Only one count was recorded for this clone. This sequence joins TRBV28 and TRBJ2-7, with 9 bases lining up with TRBD2. The germline V gene encodes CDR1 MDHEN and CDR2 SYDVKM. The CDR3 totals 15 residues. V shed 5 bases and J 0 bases; nucleotides not matched to a gene: 5. The CDR3 coding sequence is TGTGCCAGCAGTCTAGCGGGGTACAGCTCCTACGAGCAGTACTTC. Protein product: CASSLAGYSSYEQYF.

The rearrangement links TRBV19 to TRBJ2-2, with 12 bases matching TRBD1. This CDR3 comprises 18 residues. CDR1 is LNHDA, CDR2 SQIVND, per germline (reference sequence). V shed 4 bases, J shed 5 bases, and the junction held 11 bases outside the gene matches. Here the CDR3 reads CASSTFPGQGARTGELFF. For the CDR3, the DNA is TGTGCCAGTAGTACTTTCCCGGGACAGGGGGCAAGAACCGGGGAGCTGTTTTTT.

The rearrangement links TRBV3-1 (or the pseudogene TRBV3-2) to TRBJ2-2; D is ambiguous. The ends were cut back, 1 base at V and 1 base at J, with 4 bases in the middle. Germline lookup yields CDR1 LGHDT and CDR2 YNNKEL (reference sequence). The CDR3 sequence is 14 residues long. Here the CDR3 reads CASSQVVNTGELFF. The DNA for the CDR3 is TGTGCCAGCAGCCAAGTAGTGAACACCGGGGAGCTGTTTTTT.

Concerning this clone itself: Different DNA sequences within this sample yield the same CDR3. V and J are TRBV6-1 and TRBJ2-2, with 14 bases fitting TRBD2. This CDR3 has 16 residues. V shed 4 bases, J shed 4 bases, and the junction held 2 bases outside the gene matches. Germline CDR1 reads MNHNS; CDR2 reads SASEGT. CDR3: CASSGLAGGRTGELFF. CDR3 DNA: TGTGCCAGCAGTGGACTAGCGGGGGGGCGCACCGGGGAGCTGTTTTTT.

V gene TRBV9 combines with J gene TRBJ2-6; TRBD2 might be the D (7 bases). The CDR3 length is 17 residues. V lost 4 bases and J 2 bases, leaving 16 bases between the germline ends. Germline values: CDR1 SGDLS, CDR2 YYNGEE. The chain's CDR3 is CASSLPSGGTGANVLTF. The DNA for the CDR3 is TGTGCCAGCAGCCTCCCATCGGGGGGCACTGGGGCCAACGTCCTGACTTTC.

The gene calls are TRBV25-1 and TRBJ2-3; TRBD2 agrees at 9 bases. The V gene's germline CDR1 is MGHDK and CDR2 SYGVNS. The CDR3 is made up of 14 amino acids. V shed 5 bases, J shed 2 bases, and the junction held 2 bases outside the gene matches. The DNA for the CDR3 is TGTGCCAGCAGTCCTAGCGGGGCCACAGATACGCAGTATTTT. Its translation: CASSPSGATDTQYF.

The chain has TRBV23-1 and TRBJ1-5; tentatively, D is TRBD1 (5 bases). TRBV23-1 is identified as an open reading frame with a role that is uncertain. V was trimmed by 0 bases and J by 6 bases, leaving 12 bases between them. The length of the CDR3 is 15 residues. CDR3 in amino acids: CASSQSGAGGQPQHF. DNA for the CDR3: TGCGCCAGCAGTCAATCAGGGGCAGGCGGTCAGCCCCAGCATTTT.

The chain carries TRBV5-1 and TRBJ1-1, with 9 positions matching TRBD1. This CDR3 region has 14 residues. The ends lost 3 bases at V and 3 bases at J; junction bases unmatched: 3. Germline CDR1 is SGHRS and CDR2 is YFSETQ. CDR3 amino acids: CASSSGTGYTEAFF. The CDR3 DNA is TGCGCCAGCAGCTCCGGGACAGGGTACACTGAAGCTTTCTTT.

J is TRBJ1-5 and V is TRBV7-8, with D unresolved. This CDR3 contains 14 residues. Trimming left V 0 bases short and J 2 bases short, with 5 bases between. The germline CDR1 and CDR2 sequences are SGHVS and FQNEAQ. In DNA, the CDR3 is TGTGCCAGCAGCTTAGCTTCGGGCAATCAGCCCCAGCATTTT. Its translation is CASSLASGNQPQHF.

In its sample, this clone was seen a few times. The chain joins TRBV7-3 to TRBJ2-5; no clear D gene. Germline V gene data show CDR1 as SGHTA and CDR2 as FQGTGA. The V end lost 3 bases, the J end lost 2 bases, and 7 bases lay between the germline ends. The CDR3 runs to 13 residues. The CDR3 DNA reads TGTGCCAGCAGCTTGCGGATTCAAGAGACCCAGTACTTC. It translates to CASSLRIQETQYF.

This clone has only a few counts. This chain links TRBV7-9 with TRBJ2-7; TRBD1 agrees at 7 bases. Per germline, CDR1 SEHNR and CDR2 FQNEAQ (reference sequence). The CDR3 is made up of 13 amino acids. With 5 bases clipped from V and 7 bases from J, the junction kept 8 bases outside the gene matches. CDR3 DNA: TGTGCCAGCAGCCTGACAGGGTTGGGGGAGCAGTACTTC. It is translated as CASSLTGLGEQYF.